Listed here are 14 T cell receptor beta chains from one sample, sequenced in a study of CXCR3-negative and CXCR3-positive naive CD8 T cells. The authors made the TRB cDNA libraries by 5' RACE using UMI labels. TCRdb re-called the 5' RACE reads and gives one entry per CDR3 protein, without DNA. This table holds tens of thousands of distinct CDR3 sequences. Sequenced material: naive CXCR3- CD8+ T cells from blood. Subset here: CD45RO-CCR7+CD27+CD95- naive CD8+ T cells lacking CXCR3 (TNR3-). These receptors all stem from a human donor in good health. Some clones in this sample may be carry-over from other donors' samples.

The V call is TRBV28, the J call TRBJ2-1. CDR3 length: 16 amino acids. CDR1 MDHEN and CDR2 SYDVKM come from the germline V gene. The CDR3 protein is CASSFGQQEVHNEQFF.

This sequence joins TRBV7-8 and TRBJ2-7. Germline loops: CDR1 SGHVS, CDR2 FQNEAQ. The CDR3 is 11 residues long. This CDR3 reads CASSLGQQQYF.

This chain uses TRBV15 with TRBJ2-2. Germline values: CDR1 LNHNV, CDR2 YYDKDF (reference sequence). This CDR3 has 17 amino acids. This chain's CDR3 is CATSRDRRSANTGELFF.

The chain couples TRBV4-2 to TRBJ2-7; TCRdb lists TRBD1, though no DNA is available to test this call. Germline CDR1 is LGHNA and CDR2 is YNFKEQ. The CDR3 has 13 amino acids. The CDR3 loop is CASSQEGAFEQYF.

The V gene is TRBV25-1, the J gene TRBJ2-1; TCRdb returns TRBD1, unconfirmable since there is no DNA. Germline lookup yields CDR1 MGHDK and CDR2 SYGVNS. The CDR3 spans 14 residues. The CDR3 reads CASSDRGQVNEQFF.

This sequence joins TRBV12-3 or TRBV12-4 and TRBJ2-7; TCRdb returns TRBD1, unconfirmable since there is no DNA. The CDR3 has 13 residues. CDR3 sequence reads: CASAYLQGYEQYF.

The chain employs TRBV6-2 or TRBV6-3 and TRBJ1-1; TCRdb gives TRBD1 as the D gene, but with no DNA this cannot be confirmed. Germline CDR1 is MNHEY and CDR2 is SVGEGT. The CDR3 consists of 14 residues. CDR3 sequence reads: CATTMRTGPTEAFF.

The chain carries TRBV19 and TRBJ1-2; with no DNA, the TCRdb D assignment of TRBD1 cannot be verified. The germline CDR1 and CDR2 sequences are LNHDA and SQIVND (reference sequence). CDR3 size: 14 residues. The CDR3 sequence: CASSLTGSSYGYTF.

The gene calls are TRBV10-3 and TRBJ2-5. The CDR3 consists of 15 residues. Germline CDR1 is ENHRY and CDR2 is SYGVKD. The CDR3 sequence is CAISEDGSYQETQYF.

The CDR3 here is CASSQDGGTETQYF. The chain is built from TRBV7-9 and TRBJ2-5; TCRdb outputs TRBD2, but without DNA this stays unchecked. CDR3 size: 14 residues. Per germline, CDR1 SEHNR and CDR2 FQNEAQ (reference sequence).

The chain employs TRBV12-3 or TRBV12-4 and TRBJ2-7; TCRdb's D call, TRBD1, is unchecked because there is no DNA. The CDR3 is made up of 16 amino acids. The CDR3 region is CASSSTGSLISYEQYF.

The rearrangement uses TRBV5-6 and TRBJ2-3; the TCRdb D gene call, TRBD2, has no DNA to confirm it. This CDR3 is built from 18 residues. Germline assignment: CDR1 SGHDT and CDR2 YYEEEE. The CDR3 protein is CASRAGTSGVPSTDTQYF.

This chain uses TRBV7-2 with TRBJ2-3; the D call from TCRdb, TRBD1, cannot be confirmed without DNA. The CDR3 totals 17 residues. CDR1 and CDR2 (germline): SGHTA, FQGNSA. The CDR3 spells CASSLVGGVGRTDTQYF.

This rearrangement joins TRBV28 to TRBJ2-2; TCRdb proposes TRBD1, but this gene call is untestable without DNA. The CDR3 has 16 amino acids. The germline gives CDR1 MDHEN, CDR2 SYDVKM. This CDR3 is CASSRNDRENTGELFF.